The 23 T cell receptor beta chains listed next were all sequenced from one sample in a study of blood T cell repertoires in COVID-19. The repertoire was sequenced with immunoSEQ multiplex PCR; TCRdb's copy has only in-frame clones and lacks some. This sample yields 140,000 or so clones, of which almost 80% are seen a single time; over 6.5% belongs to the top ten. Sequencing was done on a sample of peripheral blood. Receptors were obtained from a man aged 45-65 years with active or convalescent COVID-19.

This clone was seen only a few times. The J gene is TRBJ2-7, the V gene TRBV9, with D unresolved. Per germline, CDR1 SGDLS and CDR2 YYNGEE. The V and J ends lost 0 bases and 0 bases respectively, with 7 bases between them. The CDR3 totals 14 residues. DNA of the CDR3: TGTGCCAGCAGCGTAGGGCAGAACTCCTACGAGCAGTACTTC. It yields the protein CASSVGQNSYEQYF. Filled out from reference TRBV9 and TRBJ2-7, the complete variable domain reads DSGVTQTPKHLITATGQRVTLRCSPRSGDLSVYWYQQSLDQGLQFLIQYYNGEERAKGNILERFSAQQFPDLHSELNLSSLELGDSALYFCASSVGQNSYEQYFGPGTRLTVT.

CDR3 residues: CASSPRDRGDPNYGYTF. DNA of the CDR3: TGTGCCAGCAGCCCCCGGGACAGGGGGGACCCTAACTATGGCTACACCTTC. This sequence joins TRBV5-4 and TRBJ1-2; the match to TRBD1 covers 11 bases. Germline trimming cut 4 bases from V and 0 bases from J; bases unmatched to any gene: 8. The CDR3 runs 17 residues. CDR1 and CDR2 from the germline V gene are SGHNT and YYREEE (reference sequence).

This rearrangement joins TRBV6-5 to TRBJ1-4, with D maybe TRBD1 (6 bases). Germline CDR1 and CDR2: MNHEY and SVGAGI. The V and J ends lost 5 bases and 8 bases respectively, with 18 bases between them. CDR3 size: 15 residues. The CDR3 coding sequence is TGTGCCAGCAGTCCCAGGGGAAGGGTTAGGGAAAAACTGTTTTTT. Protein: CASSPRGRVREKLFF.

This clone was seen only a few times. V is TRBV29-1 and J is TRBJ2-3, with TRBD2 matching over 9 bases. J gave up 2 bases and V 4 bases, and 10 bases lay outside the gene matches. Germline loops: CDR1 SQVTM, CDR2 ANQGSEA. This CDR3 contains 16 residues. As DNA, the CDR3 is TGCAGCGTTGTGGGCGGGAGGGGGAAGAACACAGATACGCAGTATTTT. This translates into CSVVGGRGKNTDTQYF.

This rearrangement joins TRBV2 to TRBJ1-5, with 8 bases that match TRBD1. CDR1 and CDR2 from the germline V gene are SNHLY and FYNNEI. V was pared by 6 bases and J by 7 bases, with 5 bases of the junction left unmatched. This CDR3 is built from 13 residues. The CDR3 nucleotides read TGTGCCAGCAGCCCAGGGGGCTCCCAGCCCCAGCATTTT. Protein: CASSPGGSQPQHF.

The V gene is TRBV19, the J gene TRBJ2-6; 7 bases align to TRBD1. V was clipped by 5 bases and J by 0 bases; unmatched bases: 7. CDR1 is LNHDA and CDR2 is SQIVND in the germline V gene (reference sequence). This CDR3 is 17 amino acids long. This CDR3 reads CASSGTGAPSGANVLTF. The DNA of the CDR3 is TGTGCCAGTAGTGGCACAGGGGCCCCCTCTGGGGCCAACGTCCTGACTTTC.

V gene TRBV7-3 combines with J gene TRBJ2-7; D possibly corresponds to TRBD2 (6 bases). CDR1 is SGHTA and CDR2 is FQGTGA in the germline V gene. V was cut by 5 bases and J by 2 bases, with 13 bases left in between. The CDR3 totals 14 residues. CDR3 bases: TGTGCCAGCAGCCCCTTCGGGGGAACCTACGAGCAGTACTTC. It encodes CASSPFGGTYEQYF.

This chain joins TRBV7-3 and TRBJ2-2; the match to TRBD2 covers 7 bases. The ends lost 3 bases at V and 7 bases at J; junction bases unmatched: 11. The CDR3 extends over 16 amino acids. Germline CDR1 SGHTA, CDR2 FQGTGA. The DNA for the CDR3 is TGTGCCAGCAGCTTCGGTTTGCGGGAGTCCGGCGGGGAGCTGTTTTTT. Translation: CASSFGLRESGGELFF.

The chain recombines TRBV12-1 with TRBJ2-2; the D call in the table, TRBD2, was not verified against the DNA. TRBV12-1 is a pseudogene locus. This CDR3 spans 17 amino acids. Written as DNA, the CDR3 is TGTGCCAGCAGCTTTGCGGCGAGCGGGAGGGACACCGGGGAGCTGTTTTTT. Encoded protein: CASSFAASGRDTGELFF.

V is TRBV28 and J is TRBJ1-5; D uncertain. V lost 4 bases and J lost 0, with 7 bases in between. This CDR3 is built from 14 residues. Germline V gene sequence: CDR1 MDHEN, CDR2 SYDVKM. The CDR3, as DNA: TGTGCCAGCAGTTCATTCAATAGCAATCAGCCCCAGCATTTT. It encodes CASSSFNSNQPQHF.

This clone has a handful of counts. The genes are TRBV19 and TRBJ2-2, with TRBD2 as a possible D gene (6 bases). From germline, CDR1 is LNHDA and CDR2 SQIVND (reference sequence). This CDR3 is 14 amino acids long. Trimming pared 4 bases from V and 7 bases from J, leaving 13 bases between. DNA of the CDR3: TGTGCCAGTAGTACCCAGGGAGGTATCGGGGAGCTGTTTTTT. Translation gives CASSTQGGIGELFF.

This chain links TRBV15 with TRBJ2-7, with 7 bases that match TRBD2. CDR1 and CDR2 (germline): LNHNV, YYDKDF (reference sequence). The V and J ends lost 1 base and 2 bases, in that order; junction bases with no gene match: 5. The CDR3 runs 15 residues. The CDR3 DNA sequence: TGTGCCACCAGCAGAGGGGCGGGAGTGGCCTACGAGCAGTACTTC. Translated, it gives CATSRGAGVAYEQYF.

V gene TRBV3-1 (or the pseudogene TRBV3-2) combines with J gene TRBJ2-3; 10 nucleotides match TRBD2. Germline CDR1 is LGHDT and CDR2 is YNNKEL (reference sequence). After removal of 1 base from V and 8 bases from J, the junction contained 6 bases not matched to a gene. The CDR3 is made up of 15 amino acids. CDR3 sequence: CASSQVASGRTTQYF. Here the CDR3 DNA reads TGTGCCAGCAGCCAAGTAGCTAGCGGGAGAACTACGCAGTATTTT.

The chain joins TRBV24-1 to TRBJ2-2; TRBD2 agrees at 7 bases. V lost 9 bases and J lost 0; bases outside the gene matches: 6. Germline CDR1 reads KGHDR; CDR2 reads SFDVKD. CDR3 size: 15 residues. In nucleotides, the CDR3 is TGTGCCACCGGGGTGGGGACTACGAACACCGGGGAGCTGTTTTTT. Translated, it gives CATGVGTTNTGELFF.

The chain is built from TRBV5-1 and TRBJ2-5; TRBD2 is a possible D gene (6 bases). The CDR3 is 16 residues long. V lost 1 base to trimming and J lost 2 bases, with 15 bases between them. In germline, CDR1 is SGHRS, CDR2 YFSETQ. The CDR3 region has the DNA TGCGCCAGCAGCTTGAGGGTTGGGACTTCTCAAGAGACCCAGTACTTC. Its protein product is CASSLRVGTSQETQYF.

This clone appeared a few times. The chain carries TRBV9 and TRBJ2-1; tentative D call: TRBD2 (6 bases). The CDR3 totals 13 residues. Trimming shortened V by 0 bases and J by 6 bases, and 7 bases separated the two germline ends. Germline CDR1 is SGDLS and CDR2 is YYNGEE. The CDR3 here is CASSVVSGNEQFF. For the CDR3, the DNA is TGTGCCAGCAGCGTAGTTAGCGGCAATGAGCAGTTCTTC.

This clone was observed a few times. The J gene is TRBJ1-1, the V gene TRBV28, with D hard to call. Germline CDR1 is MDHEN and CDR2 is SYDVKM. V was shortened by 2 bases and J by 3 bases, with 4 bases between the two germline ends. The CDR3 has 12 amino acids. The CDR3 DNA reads TGTGCCAGCAGTTTACGGGACACTGAAGCTTTCTTT. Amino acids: CASSLRDTEAFF.

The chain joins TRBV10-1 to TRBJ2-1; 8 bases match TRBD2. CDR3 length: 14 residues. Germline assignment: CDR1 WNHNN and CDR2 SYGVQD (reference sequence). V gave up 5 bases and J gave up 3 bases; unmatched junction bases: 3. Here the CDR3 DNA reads TGCGCCAGCAGTCCAAGCGGGAGCTACAATGAGCAGTTCTTC. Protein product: CASSPSGSYNEQFF.

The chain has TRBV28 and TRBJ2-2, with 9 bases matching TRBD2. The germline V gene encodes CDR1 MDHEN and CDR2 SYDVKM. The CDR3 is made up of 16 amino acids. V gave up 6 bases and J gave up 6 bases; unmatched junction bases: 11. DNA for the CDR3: TGTGCCAGCAGAGAAGGGACTAGCAGTTCGGCCGGGGAGCTGTTTTTT. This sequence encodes CASREGTSSSAGELFF. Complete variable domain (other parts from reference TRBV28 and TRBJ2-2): DVKVTQSSRYLVKRTGEKVFLECVQDMDHENMFWYRQDPGLGLRLIYFSYDVKMKEKGDIPEGYSVSREKKERFSLILESASTNQTSMYLCASREGTSSSAGELFFGEGSRLTVL.

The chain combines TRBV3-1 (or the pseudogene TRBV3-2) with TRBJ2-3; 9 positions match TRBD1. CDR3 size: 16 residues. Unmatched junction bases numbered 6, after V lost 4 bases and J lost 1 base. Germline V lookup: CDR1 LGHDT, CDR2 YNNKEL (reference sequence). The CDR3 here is CASSPRQGGGTDTQYF. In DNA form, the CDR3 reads TGTGCCAGCAGCCCTCGACAGGGGGGAGGCACAGATACGCAGTATTTT.

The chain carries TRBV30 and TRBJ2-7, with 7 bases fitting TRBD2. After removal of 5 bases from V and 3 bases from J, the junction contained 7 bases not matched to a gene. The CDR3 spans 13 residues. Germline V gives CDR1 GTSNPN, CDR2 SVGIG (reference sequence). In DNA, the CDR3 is TGTGCCTGGGCCGGGACTACCCTCTACGAGCAGTACTTC. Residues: CAWAGTTLYEQYF.

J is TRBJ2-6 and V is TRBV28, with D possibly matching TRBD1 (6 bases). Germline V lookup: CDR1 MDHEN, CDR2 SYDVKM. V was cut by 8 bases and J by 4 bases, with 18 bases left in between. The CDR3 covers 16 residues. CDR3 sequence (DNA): TGTGCCAGCCTACCTCTCCAGGGGCACGGGGCCAACGTCCTGACTTTC. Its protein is CASLPLQGHGANVLTF.

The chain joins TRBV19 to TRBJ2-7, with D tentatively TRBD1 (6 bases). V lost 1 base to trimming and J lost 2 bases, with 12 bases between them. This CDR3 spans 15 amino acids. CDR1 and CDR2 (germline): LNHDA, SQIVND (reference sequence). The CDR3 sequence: CASSIVGRGPYEQYF. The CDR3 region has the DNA TGTGCCAGTAGTATAGTCGGCAGGGGTCCCTACGAGCAGTACTTC.